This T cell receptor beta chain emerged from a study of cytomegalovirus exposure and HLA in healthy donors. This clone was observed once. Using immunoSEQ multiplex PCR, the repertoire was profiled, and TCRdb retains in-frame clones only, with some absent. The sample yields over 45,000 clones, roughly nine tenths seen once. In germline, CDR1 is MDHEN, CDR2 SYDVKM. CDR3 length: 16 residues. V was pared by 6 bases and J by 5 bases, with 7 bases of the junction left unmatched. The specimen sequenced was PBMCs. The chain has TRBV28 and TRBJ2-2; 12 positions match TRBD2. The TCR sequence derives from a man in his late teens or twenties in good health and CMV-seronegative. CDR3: CASSRLLAGGTGELFF. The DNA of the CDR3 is TGTGCCAGCAGCCGACTACTAGCGGGGGGAACCGGGGAGCTGTTTTTT.